These 31 T cell receptor beta chains were all obtained from the same sample, sequenced in a study of blood T cell repertoires in COVID-19. Repertoires were generated with immunoSEQ multiplex PCR, while TCRdb's copy carries only in-frame clones and drops some. The sample lists 50,000 or so clones, 82% occurring once. Sequences were obtained from peripheral blood. These receptor sequences come from a man at least 80 years old with COVID-19, enrolled during active disease.

Only one count was recorded for this clone. The chain combines TRBV5-1 with TRBJ1-1; 10 bases map to TRBD1. Looked up from germline, CDR1 is SGHRS and CDR2 is YFSETQ. V dropped 3 bases and J dropped 0; count of bases not matched to a gene: 8. The CDR3 has 17 residues. CDR3 sequence: CASSSTGQGLMNTEAFF. In DNA form, the CDR3 reads TGCGCCAGCAGCTCGACGGGACAGGGGCTCATGAACACTGAAGCTTTCTTT.

The DNA of the CDR3 is TGTGCCAGCTCACCTATCGGTGGCTACACCTTC. It is translated as CASSPIGGYTF. The rearrangement links TRBV18 to TRBJ1-2; no firm D call. V was shortened by 3 bases and J by 7 bases, with 6 bases between the two germline ends. The CDR3 sequence is 11 residues long. Germline values: CDR1 KGHSH, CDR2 LQKENI. The variable domain in full, completed from reference TRBV18 and TRBJ1-2, reads NAGVMQNPRHLVRRRGQEARLRCSPMKGHSHVYWYRQLPEEGLKFMVYLQKENIIDESGMPKERFSAEFPKEGPSILRIQQVVRGDSAAYFCASSPIGGYTFGSGTRLTVV.

V and J are TRBV6-2 or TRBV6-3 and TRBJ2-1; 8 bases map to TRBD1. Losses at the gene ends were 5 bases for V and 5 bases for J; bases not matched to a gene: 2. The CDR3 has 13 amino acids. The germline V gene encodes CDR1 MNHEY and CDR2 SVGEGT. The CDR3 DNA is TGTGCCAGCAGTCCAGGGGGCCACAATGAGCAGTTCTTC. Its protein product is CASSPGGHNEQFF.

This clone was observed a handful of times. The chain carries TRBV7-2 and TRBJ1-5; 9 bases are shared with TRBD1. Germline CDR1 reads SGHTA; CDR2 reads FQGNSA. The ends lost 1 base at V and 7 bases at J; junction bases unmatched: 5. The CDR3 is made up of 15 amino acids. The CDR3: CASSLVQGAEQPQHF. The CDR3 DNA follows: TGTGCCAGCAGCTTAGTACAGGGGGCAGAGCAGCCCCAGCATTTT.

The rearrangement uses TRBV19 and TRBJ1-1; possible D gene TRBD1, 6 bases. Trimming took off 5 bases at V and 1 base at J, with 14 bases between the two ends. The CDR3 contains 15 residues. Germline V lookup: CDR1 LNHDA, CDR2 SQIVND (reference sequence). The CDR3 DNA is TGTGCCAGTAGTTGGCAGGGGACCCGGAACACTGAAGCTTTCTTT. Encoded protein: CASSWQGTRNTEAFF. Based on the CDR3 plus reference TRBV19 and TRBJ1-1, the full variable domain is DGGITQSPKYLFRKEGQNVTLSCEQNLNHDAMYWYRQDPGQGLRLIYYSQIVNDFQKGDIAEGYSVSREKKESFPLTVTSAQKNPTAFYLCASSWQGTRNTEAFFGQGTRLTVV.

This clone occurred a few times. CDR3 amino acids: CASSSYRTSGGSSYNEQFF. The CDR3 DNA sequence: TGTGCCAGCAGTTCCTACCGGACTAGCGGGGGGAGCTCCTACAATGAGCAGTTCTTC. The rearrangement joins TRBV27 to TRBJ2-1; 14 nucleotides agree with TRBD2. The CDR3 is made up of 19 amino acids. V lost 4 bases, J lost 0 bases, and 8 bases stayed unmatched. Germline V CDR1 and CDR2: MNHEY, SMNVEV (reference sequence).

In this sample, this clone turned up a few times. The rearrangement joins TRBV6-5 to TRBJ1-2; the D is unclear. V was shortened by 2 bases and J by 3 bases, with 13 bases between the two germline ends. Germline CDR1 reads MNHEY; CDR2 reads SVGAGI. The CDR3 length is 15 residues. DNA of the CDR3: TGTGCCAGCAGTTACGCCGACGGGGATCACTATGGCTACACCTTC. It encodes CASSYADGDHYGYTF.

This clone came up once. The chain couples TRBV20-1 to TRBJ2-7; tentative D call: TRBD1 (5 bases). The CDR3 is 11 residues long. The V end was cut by 3 bases, the J end by 6 bases, with 9 bases between. Germline CDR1 and CDR2: DFQATT and SNEGSKA (reference sequence). The CDR3 sequence is CSASAGSEQYV. In DNA, the CDR3 is TGCAGTGCTAGCGCAGGGTCCGAGCAGTACGTC.

V is TRBV7-9 and J is TRBJ1-5; perhaps TRBD1 as D (6 bases). The germline V gene has CDR1 SEHNR and CDR2 FQNEAQ (reference sequence). Trimming stripped 1 base from V and 2 bases from J, with 15 bases between. The CDR3 contains 17 residues. Here the CDR3 reads CASSLGRGAEGNQPQHF. The CDR3 DNA reads TGTGCCAGCAGCTTAGGTCGGGGGGCGGAGGGCAATCAGCCCCAGCATTTT.

This chain links TRBV5-3 with TRBJ2-2; 10 bases align to TRBD2. TRBV5-3 is reported as an ORF; its role is uncertain. This CDR3 region has 17 residues. V lost 3 bases to trimming and J lost 6 bases; unmatched junction nucleotides: 11. The CDR3 sequence: CARSYSGLAGDAGELFF. CDR3 in DNA: TGTGCCAGAAGCTACTCCGGGCTAGCGGGAGACGCCGGGGAGCTGTTTTTT.

This chain connects TRBV12-3 or TRBV12-4 to TRBJ1-2; the D is unclear. This CDR3 has 13 residues. Trimming removed 2 bases from V and 8 bases from J, with 12 bases in between. CDR3 nucleotide sequence: TGTGCCAGCAGTTTATCAGGACGGGAAGGCTACACCTTC. Its protein is CASSLSGREGYTF.

The chain joins TRBV3-1 (or the pseudogene TRBV3-2) to TRBJ2-3; the D gene is possibly TRBD2 (6 bases). Per the germline V gene, CDR1 is LGHDT and CDR2 is YNNKEL (reference sequence). Trimming left V 1 base short and J 2 bases short, with 10 bases between. The CDR3 loop spans 15 amino acids. The chain's CDR3 is CASSQAGDPTDTQYF. Here the CDR3 DNA reads TGTGCCAGCAGCCAAGCGGGGGACCCCACAGATACGCAGTATTTT.

The chain carries TRBV12-5 and TRBJ1-1, with 7 positions matching TRBD1. J was trimmed by 0 bases and V by 8 bases; bases with no gene match: 12. This CDR3 region has 16 residues. Germline values: CDR1 LGHNT, CDR2 FRNRAP. The CDR3 loop reads CASWATGAIMNTEAFF. CDR3 nucleotide sequence: TGTGCTAGTTGGGCCACAGGGGCGATAATGAACACTGAAGCTTTCTTT. The full variable domain, in which reference TRBV12-5 and TRBJ1-1 provide the parts outside the CDR3, is DARVTQTPRHKVTEMGQEVTMRCQPILGHNTVFWYRQTMMQGLELLAYFRNRAPLDDSGMPKDRFSAEMPDATLATLKIQPSEPRDSAVYFCASWATGAIMNTEAFFGQGTRLTVV.

The chain combines TRBV5-4 with TRBJ2-1; tentatively, D is TRBD2 (6 bases). Trimming took 2 bases from V and 10 from J, leaving 16 bases between them. There are 14 residues in the CDR3. The germline CDR1 and CDR2 sequences are SGHNT and YYREEE (reference sequence). CDR3 sequence: CASSFGGDREEQFF. The CDR3, as DNA: TGTGCCAGCAGCTTCGGCGGGGATCGGGAAGAGCAGTTCTTC.

This chain uses TRBV7-2 with TRBJ2-7; TRBD2 might be the D (5 bases). Germline loops: CDR1 SGHTA, CDR2 FQGNSA. The CDR3 length is 13 residues. V gave up 6 bases and J gave up 0 bases, with 9 bases separating them. CDR3 coding DNA: TGTGCCAGCAGTCGGGGTAACTCCTACGAGCAGTACTTC. It yields the protein CASSRGNSYEQYF.

This clone appeared a single time. The CDR3 spells CASSRQGMEPQHF. The CDR3 DNA reads TGTGCCAGCAGCAGACAGGGGATGGAGCCCCAGCATTTT. J is TRBJ1-5 and V is TRBV7-9, with 8 nucleotides matching TRBD1. The CDR3 runs 13 residues. V lost 5 bases to trimming and J lost 8 bases; unmatched junction nucleotides: 5. The germline CDR1 and CDR2 sequences are SEHNR and FQNEAQ (reference sequence).

The rearrangement joins TRBV7-2 to TRBJ2-6, with D maybe TRBD2 (5 bases). The length of the CDR3 is 16 residues. The germline V gene encodes CDR1 SGHTA and CDR2 FQGNSA. Trimming shortened V by 5 bases and J by 0 bases, and 11 bases separated the two germline ends. DNA of the CDR3: TGTGCCAGCAGCCCCCGGGGTCTCTCTGGGGCCAACGTCCTGACTTTC. Translating it yields CASSPRGLSGANVLTF.

The chain recombines TRBV7-9 with TRBJ1-2, with D unclear. The V end lost 5 bases, the J end lost 4 bases, and 26 bases lay between the germline ends. Germline CDR1 reads SEHNR; CDR2 reads FQNEAQ (reference sequence). The CDR3 consists of 18 residues. Here the CDR3 reads CASSPPVARRRLGYGYTF. CDR3 DNA sequence: TGTGCCAGCAGCCCCCCCGTGGCCAGGAGGCGCCTAGGCTATGGCTACACCTTC.

The chain recombines TRBV4-3 with TRBJ2-1; TRBD1 aligns across 9 bases. CDR3 length: 12 residues. V trimming: 4 bases; J trimming: 10 bases; junction bases outside the gene matches: 2. CDR1 is LGHNA and CDR2 is YSLEER in the germline V gene. CDR3 sequence: CASSLGQGEQFF. The CDR3 coding sequence is TGCGCCAGCAGCCTCGGACAGGGGGAGCAGTTCTTC.

The genes are TRBV5-1 and TRBJ1-4; tentatively, D is TRBD1 (5 bases). The germline V and J ends were trimmed by 4 bases and 5 bases, with 12 bases remaining between them. The CDR3 loop spans 14 amino acids. CDR1 is SGHRS, CDR2 YFSETQ, per germline. The CDR3 loop is CASSDGATNEKLFF. DNA of the CDR3: TGCGCCAGCAGCGATGGGGCCACGAATGAAAAACTGTTTTTT.

This clone has just a few counts. The V gene is TRBV2, the J gene TRBJ2-3; D is ambiguous. This CDR3 has 12 amino acids. Trimming took 6 bases from V and 4 from J, leaving 8 bases between them. CDR1 is SNHLY and CDR2 is FYNNEI in the germline V gene. CDR3 coding DNA: TGTGCCAGCAGGCCCGGTGCAGATACGCAGTATTTT. Amino acid sequence: CASRPGADTQYF.

The chain uses TRBV12-3 or TRBV12-4 and TRBJ1-1; maybe TRBD1 (6 bases). The CDR3 contains 13 residues. The germline V and J ends were trimmed by 8 bases and 6 bases, with 16 bases remaining between them. The CDR3 DNA follows: TGTGCCAGCCCAAGGGGGGGTGACCCTGAAGCTTTCTTT. It translates to CASPRGGDPEAFF.

The chain uses TRBV29-1 and TRBJ2-7; D is perhaps TRBD1 (6 bases). Trimming took off 4 bases at V and 1 base at J, with 11 bases between the two ends. Germline V gives CDR1 SQVTM, CDR2 ANQGSEA. This CDR3 spans 13 amino acids. CDR3 residues: CSVARGGSYEQYF. CDR3 DNA: TGCAGCGTTGCTCGAGGGGGTTCCTACGAGCAGTACTTC.

The rearrangement joins TRBV14 to TRBJ2-4; 8 positions match TRBD1. CDR1 is SGHDN and CDR2 is FVKESK in the germline V gene. J lost 3 bases, V lost 4 bases, and 8 bases had no gene match. This CDR3 contains 16 residues. The CDR3 DNA sequence: TGTGCCAGCAGCCCGAGACAGGGGTTGGTCAAAAACATTCAGTACTTC. Amino acid sequence: CASSPRQGLVKNIQYF. The full variable domain, its missing parts supplied by reference TRBV14 and TRBJ2-4, is EAGVTQFPSHSVIEKGQTVTLRCDPISGHDNLYWYRRVMGKEIKFLLHFVKESKQDESGMPNNRFLAERTGGTYSTLKVQPAELEDSGVYFCASSPRQGLVKNIQYFGAGTRLSVL.

The chain joins TRBV20-1 to TRBJ2-1, with D possibly matching TRBD1 (7 bases). The V end was cut by 4 bases, the J end by 13 bases, with 14 bases between. The CDR3 is 11 amino acids. Germline V lookup: CDR1 DFQATT, CDR2 SNEGSKA (reference sequence). CDR3 nucleotides: TGCAGTGCTACCCAGGGGGGATTTCAGTTCTTC. Its protein is CSATQGGFQFF.

This chain uses TRBV4-3 with TRBJ1-2; TRBD1 matches 7 bases. The germline gives CDR1 LGHNA, CDR2 YSLEER. The CDR3 has 15 amino acids. Unmatched junction bases numbered 9, after V lost 4 bases and J lost 4 bases. The CDR3, as DNA: TGCGCCAGCAGCCCGGCCCTACAGGGGCTCTATGGCTACACCTTC. The encoded protein is CASSPALQGLYGYTF.

The J gene is TRBJ2-1, the V gene TRBV7-8; 8 nucleotides line up with TRBD2. J lost 1 base, V lost 1 base, and 9 bases had no gene match. In germline, CDR1 is SGHVS, CDR2 FQNEAQ. The CDR3 totals 18 residues. The CDR3 is CASSLGLAGTKSYNEQFF. The CDR3 DNA reads as TGTGCCAGCAGCTTAGGGCTAGCGGGCACTAAATCCTACAATGAGCAGTTCTTC.

V is TRBV7-2 and J is TRBJ1-2; a possible D gene is TRBD1 (6 bases). V lost 4 bases to trimming and J lost 8 bases, with 17 bases between them. Per the germline V gene, CDR1 is SGHTA and CDR2 is FQGNSA. This CDR3 contains 14 residues. The chain's CDR3 is CASSSERDTRGYTF. In nucleotides, the CDR3 is TGTGCCAGCAGCTCTGAAAGGGACACCCGCGGCTACACCTTC.

This chain connects TRBV6-5 to TRBJ2-3; D might be TRBD2 (7 bases). The CDR3 is 14 residues long. V lost 2 bases and J 2 bases, leaving 8 bases between the germline ends. CDR1 is MNHEY and CDR2 is SVGAGI in the germline V gene. CDR3 DNA sequence: TGTGCCAGCAGTTACGGGGGGGCCACAGATACGCAGTATTTT. Its protein product is CASSYGGATDTQYF.

This chain connects TRBV7-8 to TRBJ2-1; 10 bases line up with TRBD1. The V gene's germline CDR1 is SGHVS and CDR2 FQNEAQ. V was clipped by 4 bases and J by 2 bases; unmatched bases: 2. The CDR3 covers 15 residues. Here the CDR3 DNA reads TGTGCCAGCAGCTCTGACAGGGGGCCCTACAATGAGCAGTTCTTC. This sequence encodes CASSSDRGPYNEQFF.

The rearrangement uses TRBV19 and TRBJ1-3, with 9 bases identical to TRBD1. The CDR3 spans 13 residues. V lost 8 bases and J lost 2; bases outside the gene matches: 1. Germline lookup yields CDR1 LNHDA and CDR2 SQIVND (reference sequence). In DNA form, the CDR3 reads TGTGCCAGTGGACAGGGGACTGGAAACACCATATATTTT. Translated, it gives CASGQGTGNTIYF.